A single sample is the source of the 31 T cell receptor beta chains below, sequenced in a study of identical twins. MiXCR, applied by TCRdb to the 5' RACE reads, yields one record per CDR3 protein. Among more than 350,000 distinct CDR3 sequences listed, around 9.7% were seen once. Sequencing was performed on naive T cells sorted from blood. The receptors originated from a woman aged 45 to 65 in good health.

This clonotype was counted at least ten times. V and J are TRBV27 and TRBJ2-7, with D tentatively TRBD2 (7 bases). The germline V gene encodes CDR1 MNHEY and CDR2 SMNVEV (reference sequence). V was trimmed by 3 bases and J by 4 bases, leaving 13 bases between them. The CDR3 loop spans 14 amino acids. The CDR3 loop is CASSFNREGYEQYF. In DNA form, the CDR3 reads TGTGCCAGCAGTTTCAACAGGGAGGGGTACGAGCAGTACTTC.

This clonotype was counted many times. The genes are TRBV6-5 and TRBJ1-5, with D perhaps TRBD1 (6 bases). The CDR3 has 14 residues. Germline CDR1 is MNHEY and CDR2 is SVGAGI. V gave up 4 bases and J gave up 5 bases, with 12 bases separating them. The DNA for the CDR3 is TGTGCCAGCAGTTCCACAGGGAACTATCAGCCCCAGCATTTT. The encoded protein is CASSSTGNYQPQHF.

This chain connects TRBV7-9 to TRBJ2-1; no firm D call. Germline CDR1 is SEHNR and CDR2 is FQNEAQ (reference sequence). V lost 2 bases to trimming and J lost 0 bases, with 11 bases between them. The CDR3 runs 16 residues. The CDR3 is CASSLNSGSSYNEQFF. CDR3 bases: TGTGCCAGCAGCTTAAACTCGGGCAGCTCCTACAATGAGCAGTTCTTC.

This clonotype was counted at least ten times. The rearrangement joins TRBV4-1 to TRBJ2-5, with TRBD1 matching over 11 bases. J gave up 3 bases and V 0 bases, and 9 bases lay outside the gene matches. This CDR3 is built from 18 residues. Germline V gives CDR1 MGHRA, CDR2 YSYEKL. The CDR3: CASSQDERGGQGEETQYF. The CDR3 nucleotides read TGCGCCAGCAGCCAAGATGAAAGGGGGGGACAGGGGGAAGAGACCCAGTACTTC.

This clonotype was detected only a few times. The genes are TRBV12-3 or TRBV12-4 and TRBJ1-1, with D hard to call. The CDR3 is made up of 13 amino acids. The V end lost 6 bases, the J end lost 3 bases, and 11 bases lay between the germline ends. The CDR3 sequence is CASSFKRHTEAFF. For the CDR3, the DNA is TGTGCCAGCAGCTTCAAGCGCCACACTGAAGCTTTCTTT.

This clonotype was found a few times. V is TRBV10-3 and J is TRBJ2-3; 7 bases fit TRBD2. Germline trimming cut 8 bases from V and 3 bases from J; bases unmatched to any gene: 8. Germline CDR1 ENHRY, CDR2 SYGVKD. This CDR3 is 14 amino acids long. The CDR3 DNA is TGTGCCATCGGCGGCCTAGCGGAGACAGATACGCAGTATTTT. It encodes CAIGGLAETDTQYF.

J is TRBJ2-3 and V is TRBV6-6; 9 bases map to TRBD2. The J segment lost 1 base and the V segment lost 5 bases, leaving 10 bases of the junction unmatched. The germline V gene has CDR1 MNHNY and CDR2 SVGAGI (reference sequence). The CDR3 is 17 residues long. DNA for the CDR3: TGTGCCAGCAGTCTTTCCCCCCGACTAGCGGGCACAGATACGCAGTATTTT. Its translation: CASSLSPRLAGTDTQYF.

This clonotype was counted only a few times. This CDR3 is CASSQEYRGQARGTDTQYF. The CDR3 coding sequence is TGTGCCAGCAGCCAAGAATATCGAGGACAAGCTCGTGGCACAGATACGCAGTATTTT. The chain combines TRBV4-2 with TRBJ2-3; a possible D gene is TRBD1 (5 bases). Trimming pared 0 bases from V and 1 base from J, leaving 20 bases between. The CDR3 spans 19 residues. CDR1 and CDR2 from the germline V gene are LGHNA and YNFKEQ.

This chain connects TRBV7-6 to TRBJ2-5; 9 nucleotides agree with TRBD1. Germline V gene lookup returns CDR1 SGHVS and CDR2 FNYEAQ. The CDR3 length is 16 residues. V lost 2 bases to trimming and J lost 5 bases; unmatched junction nucleotides: 9. The CDR3 sequence is CASSLSGTGFWETQYF. CDR3 DNA sequence: TGTGCCAGCAGCTTATCCGGGACAGGGTTTTGGGAGACCCAGTACTTC.

This clonotype has ten or more counts. This chain links TRBV12-3 or TRBV12-4 with TRBJ1-6; D is unclear. CDR3 length equals 18 residues. Trimming took 10 bases from V and 0 from J, leaving 22 bases between them. CDR3 in DNA: TGTGCCACCATGCGCGTCTTGGGCGCGGGCTCCTATAATTCACCCCTCCACTTT. This encodes CATMRVLGAGSYNSPLHF.

In this sample, this clonotype turned up many times. The gene calls are TRBV12-3 or TRBV12-4 and TRBJ2-1, with D possibly TRBD2 on 5 matching bases. The CDR3 has 13 residues. Trimming took 3 bases from V and 8 from J, leaving 11 bases between them. CDR3 residues: CASSFTGIDEQFF. For the CDR3, the DNA is TGTGCCAGCAGTTTTACGGGGATCGATGAGCAGTTCTTC.

This clonotype was seen a handful of times. The chain is built from TRBV20-1 and TRBJ2-1, with D hard to call. Trimming cost V 0 bases and J 2 bases, with 11 bases left between them. The CDR3 consists of 15 residues. The germline gives CDR1 DFQATT, CDR2 SNEGSKA (reference sequence). As DNA, the CDR3 is TGCAGTGCTAGAGATGGCGCGGACGCCTACAATGAGCAGTTCTTC. Encoded protein: CSARDGADAYNEQFF.

J is TRBJ1-5 and V is TRBV7-2; 8 bases are shared with TRBD1. CDR1 is SGHTA and CDR2 is FQGNSA in the germline V gene. There are 17 residues in the CDR3. V dropped 0 bases and J dropped 9; count of bases not matched to a gene: 13. The chain's CDR3 is CASSLALQGAGKVPQHF. DNA for the CDR3: TGTGCCAGCAGCTTAGCTTTGCAGGGGGCGGGTAAGGTGCCCCAGCATTTT.

There are a few counts of this clonotype. V and J are TRBV18 and TRBJ1-2; TRBD1 matches 7 bases. From germline, CDR1 is KGHSH and CDR2 LQKENI. The CDR3 sequence is 17 residues long. The V segment lost 5 bases and the J segment 0 bases; nucleotides outside the gene matches: 12. The CDR3 is CASSGPETGWTNYGYTF. In nucleotides, the CDR3 is TGTGCCAGCTCAGGCCCGGAGACAGGGTGGACTAACTATGGCTACACCTTC.

This clonotype was picked up a small number of times. The V gene is TRBV6-4, the J gene TRBJ2-1; 10 nucleotides align to TRBD2. This CDR3 has 15 amino acids. Trimming at V came to 4 bases and at J to 9 bases, leaving 9 bases not matched to a gene. CDR1 MRHNA and CDR2 SNTAGT come from the germline V gene. The CDR3 DNA sequence: TGTGCCAGCAGTGTTGAAGCGGGAGGGCCCGGTGAGCAGTTCTTC. Amino acid sequence: CASSVEAGGPGEQFF.

This chain connects TRBV18 to TRBJ2-5; perhaps TRBD2 as D (6 bases). Trimming took 3 bases from V and 4 from J, leaving 18 bases between them. CDR1 KGHSH and CDR2 LQKENI come from the germline V gene. This CDR3 contains 16 residues. The CDR3, as DNA: TGTGCCAGCTCACCGATACCGGGACTGTCTTCAGAGACCCAGTACTTC. It specifies CASSPIPGLSSETQYF.

The genes are TRBV7-9 and TRBJ2-7; D might be TRBD2 (6 bases). The CDR3 spans 17 residues. Germline values: CDR1 SEHNR, CDR2 FQNEAQ (reference sequence). The V end was cut by 5 bases, the J end by 0 bases, with 20 bases between. The DNA of the CDR3 is TGTGCCAGCAGCCCGGGGCAAACTAGCCGAAGCTCCTACGAGCAGTACGTC. Amino acids: CASSPGQTSRSSYEQYV.

This clonotype was counted at least ten times. The chain carries TRBV11-2 and TRBJ2-5; TRBD1 might be the D (6 bases). V was cut by 3 bases and J by 3 bases, with 8 bases left in between. Germline CDR1 reads SGHAT; CDR2 reads FQNNGV. The CDR3 consists of 13 residues. DNA of the CDR3: TGTGCCAGCAGCTTCAGGACAGAAGAGACCCAGTACTTC. Amino acid sequence: CASSFRTEETQYF. The whole variable domain, remainder taken from reference TRBV11-2 and TRBJ2-5, is EAGVAQSPRYKIIEKRQSVAFWCNPISGHATLYWYQQILGQGPKLLIQFQNNGVVDDSQLPKDRFSAERLKGVDSTLKIQPAKLEDSAVYLCASSFRTEETQYFGPGTRLLVL.

The sample holds many counts of this clonotype. The V call is TRBV10-3, the J call TRBJ2-1; D is unclear. The V end lost 9 bases, the J end lost 6 bases, and 15 bases lay between the germline ends. This CDR3 is built from 13 residues. Germline V gene lookup returns CDR1 ENHRY and CDR2 SYGVKD. CDR3 loop: CAIGPRNSNEQFF. CDR3 sequence (DNA): TGTGCCATTGGACCGAGAAACTCCAATGAGCAGTTCTTC.

V and J are TRBV6-1 and TRBJ2-7; perhaps TRBD1 as D (5 bases). CDR1 and CDR2 (germline): MNHNS, SASEGT. Between the trimmed V and J ends, which lost 6 bases and 7 bases, there was a span of 16 bases. This CDR3 is 13 amino acids long. The CDR3 is CASSPDRGGEQYF. The CDR3, as DNA: TGTGCCAGCAGCCCAGATAGGGGCGGAGAGCAGTACTTC.

The genes are TRBV5-1 and TRBJ1-1; the match to TRBD1 covers 9 bases. Trimming at V came to 4 bases and at J to 1 base, leaving 2 bases not matched to a gene. CDR3 size: 14 residues. Germline V gives CDR1 SGHRS, CDR2 YFSETQ. The chain's CDR3 is CASSEDRGNTEAFF. The CDR3, as DNA: TGCGCCAGCAGCGAGGACAGGGGGAACACTGAAGCTTTCTTT. Supplemented by reference TRBV5-1 and TRBJ1-1, the full variable domain reads KAGVTQTPRYLIKTRGQQVTLSCSPISGHRSVSWYQQTPGQGLQFLFEYFSETQRNKGNFPGRFSGRQFSNSRSEMNVSTLELGDSALYLCASSEDRGNTEAFFGQGTRLTVV.

The V and J genes are TRBV9 and TRBJ2-1, with 7 bases lining up with TRBD2. Losses at the gene ends were 0 bases for V and 1 base for J; bases not matched to a gene: 4. The germline V gene encodes CDR1 SGDLS and CDR2 YYNGEE. The CDR3 length is 16 residues. CDR3 bases: TGTGCCAGCAGCGTAGAAGCGGGGTTTTCCTACAATGAGCAGTTCTTC. Translation: CASSVEAGFSYNEQFF.

The V and J genes are TRBV6-4 and TRBJ1-1; 10 bases are a match to TRBD1. Trimming took 1 base from V and 4 from J; bases not matched to a gene: 6. CDR3 length: 16 residues. Germline V CDR1 and CDR2: MRHNA, SNTAGT. The CDR3 is CASSDWDRGEVTEAFF. DNA for the CDR3: TGTGCCAGCAGTGACTGGGACAGGGGAGAGGTCACTGAAGCTTTCTTT.

The table lists this clonotype with a few counts. The chain carries TRBV5-5 and TRBJ1-2; D unresolved. Germline V gene lookup returns CDR1 SGHKS and CDR2 YYEKEE (reference sequence). Trimming cost V 0 bases and J 2 bases, with 11 bases left between them. CDR3 length equals 15 residues. The DNA for the CDR3 is TGTGCCAGCAGCTTGGTCGCCAGGAGGAACTATGGCTACACCTTC. Its translation is CASSLVARRNYGYTF.

Many counts were recorded for this clonotype. The chain joins TRBV12-3 or TRBV12-4 to TRBJ1-2, with 7 bases fitting TRBD1. V dropped 6 bases and J dropped 4; count of bases not matched to a gene: 8. The CDR3 loop spans 14 amino acids. CDR3 amino acids: CASSPTGTAYGYTF. In DNA form, the CDR3 reads TGTGCCAGCAGCCCTACCGGGACAGCCTATGGCTACACCTTC.

This clonotype came up many times. The chain uses TRBV5-6 and TRBJ2-2; TRBD1 agrees at 7 bases. Germline CDR1 is SGHDT and CDR2 is YYEEEE. V was clipped by 6 bases and J by 1 base; unmatched bases: 3. The CDR3 is 14 amino acids. Written as DNA, the CDR3 is TGTGCCAGCATCGGGACAGAGAACACCGGGGAGCTGTTTTTT. Translating it yields CASIGTENTGELFF. The full variable domain, with the rest looked up from reference TRBV5-6 and TRBJ2-2, is DAGVTQSPTHLIKTRGQQVTLRCSPKSGHDTVSWYQQALGQGPQFIFQYYEEEERQRGNFPDRFSGHQFPNYSSELNVNALLLGDSALYLCASIGTENTGELFFGEGSRLTVL.

The DNA of the CDR3 is TGTGCCAGCAGCCCGGGACAGGGTTGGGACACCGGGGAGCTGTTTTTT. Translated: CASSPGQGWDTGELFF. J is TRBJ2-2 and V is TRBV7-9; TRBD1 matches 9 bases. CDR3 length: 16 residues. Germline values: CDR1 SEHNR, CDR2 FQNEAQ (reference sequence). The trim removed 5 bases at V and 3 bases at J, leaving 7 bases unmatched.

This chain joins TRBV5-1 and TRBJ2-5; the match to TRBD2 covers 7 bases. V was clipped by 3 bases and J by 1 base; unmatched bases: 6. This CDR3 spans 15 amino acids. Germline CDR1 and CDR2: SGHRS and YFSETQ. The CDR3 DNA is TGCGCCAGCAGCTATAATCTAGCGGTCCAAGAGACCCAGTACTTC. Its protein is CASSYNLAVQETQYF.

This clonotype was observed a handful of times. This chain uses TRBV29-1 with TRBJ2-2, with D uncertain. The germline V gene has CDR1 SQVTM and CDR2 ANQGSEA. The V end lost 3 bases, the J end lost 2 bases, and 10 bases lay between the germline ends. The CDR3 extends over 14 amino acids. The CDR3 sequence is CSVEMRSNTGELFF. The CDR3 region has the DNA TGCAGCGTTGAGATGAGGTCCAACACCGGGGAGCTGTTTTTT.

This clonotype has a handful of counts. This chain links TRBV29-1 with TRBJ1-1; the D is unclear. V lost 5 bases, J lost 0 bases, and 10 bases lay in between. CDR3 length: 13 amino acids. Germline CDR1 and CDR2: SQVTM and ANQGSEA. The CDR3 nucleotides read TGCAGCGTTCAGCCGATCATGAACACTGAAGCTTTCTTT. This gives the protein CSVQPIMNTEAFF.

The chain uses TRBV6-5 and TRBJ2-5; 15 nucleotides agree with TRBD2. The CDR3 consists of 15 residues. Losses at the gene ends were 8 bases for V and 5 bases for J; bases not matched to a gene: 6. Germline CDR1 MNHEY, CDR2 SVGAGI. The CDR3 spells CASGLAGGGSETQYF. The CDR3 DNA sequence: TGTGCCAGCGGACTAGCGGGAGGGGGCTCGGAGACCCAGTACTTC.